This TCR beta chain was identified in a study of T cell responses to AZD1222 COVID-19 vaccine. The wider study: Both about-4-week and about-12-week second-dose recipients were combined.

With regard to this clone: Its antigen is not known.

This CDR3 is 13 amino acids long. Trimming removed 5 bases at V and 4 bases at J, with 12 bases between. Sequencing used immunoSEQ multiplex PCR; TCRdb keeps in-frame clones, though not all of them. Here the sample spans 130,000 to 150,000 clones, roughly 90% being singletons. Study conclusions and caveats: Among those given AZD1222, only five or six were seropositive at baseline.

Here the sequenced sample was peripheral blood, taken on day 0 of AZD1222 vaccination. This chain links TRBV12-3 or TRBV12-4 with TRBJ2-7; the D gene is possibly TRBD1 (6 bases). This clonotype was obtained from an adult in good health. CDR3 sequence (DNA): TGTGCCAGCAGTACGACCCAGGGGTACGAGCAGTACTTC. Its protein product is CASSTTQGYEQYF.